What follows are 6 T cell receptor beta chains derived from one specimen sequenced in a study of prognosis after radiotherapy for stage I lung cancer. Genomic DNA provided the template from which TCR beta CDR3 was amplified by two-round multiplex PCR. Amplification during the initial PCR round employed primers specific to each TRBV and TRBJ gene. TCRdb itself ran the multiplex PCR reads through MiXCR, one entry per CDR3 protein. The sample has 20,000 to 30,000 distinct CDR3 sequences, around 43% seen once. Sequencing was performed on PBMCs, taken before or after stereotactic body radiation therapy (not recorded which). The receptors here all came from a donor over 45 with non-small cell lung cancer.

This clonotype showed up many times. V is TRBV6-5 and J is TRBJ2-7; D uncertain. Between the trimmed V and J ends, which lost 0 bases and 2 bases, there was a span of 2 bases. This CDR3 contains 12 residues. Germline V lookup: CDR1 MNHEY, CDR2 SVGAGI. CDR3 in DNA: TGTGCCAGCAGTTACTCGACCTACGAGCAGTACTTC. This sequence encodes CASSYSTYEQYF.

The V call is TRBV20-1, the J call TRBJ2-3; 12 bases are shared with TRBD1. Germline V gene data show CDR1 as DFQATT and CDR2 as SNEGSKA (reference sequence). This CDR3 contains 16 residues. V shed 0 bases, J shed 5 bases, and the junction held 6 bases outside the gene matches. CDR3 nucleotides: TGCAGTGCTAGAGATGGGACAGGGGGCGAGGGAGATACGCAGTATTTT. Its protein is CSARDGTGGEGDTQYF.

This clonotype was detected many times. The CDR3 region has the DNA TGTGCCAGCAGCTTAGAGGCAGGTGGAAACACCATATATTTT. Translated: CASSLEAGGNTIYF. This rearrangement joins TRBV11-2 to TRBJ1-3; D uncertain. The germline V gene encodes CDR1 SGHAT and CDR2 FQNNGV. The CDR3 runs 14 residues. V gave up 0 bases and J gave up 3 bases, with 6 bases separating them.

Note on this clonotype: This probably arose from a read error, given a far larger clone one base away. The chain uses TRBV6-8 and TRBJ2-6; D possibly corresponds to TRBD2 (6 bases). Germline CDR1 reads MNHGY; CDR2 reads SAAAGT. The CDR3 is 15 amino acids. The CDR3 coding sequence is TGTGCCAGCACTGATGGGGACTCTGGGGCCAACTTCCTGACTTTC. Its translation: CASTDGDSGANFLTF.

This clonotype came up many times. The chain combines TRBV15 with TRBJ2-6, with D perhaps matching TRBD1 (6 bases). V was pared by 5 bases and J by 0 bases, with 20 bases between. The CDR3 length is 19 residues. CDR1 is LNHNV, CDR2 YYDKDF, per germline (reference sequence). The CDR3 reads CATSGWAKETGSGANVLTF. CDR3 bases: TGTGCCACCAGCGGCTGGGCTAAGGAGACAGGCTCTGGGGCCAACGTCCTGACTTTC.

This clonotype was observed a few times. The genes are TRBV28 and TRBJ2-1, with D possibly being TRBD2 (6 bases). The germline V gene has CDR1 MDHEN and CDR2 SYDVKM. This CDR3 spans 16 amino acids. Trimming cost V 8 bases and J 7 bases, with 24 bases left between them. The CDR3 loop reads CASSRPGTPYRNEQFF. The CDR3, as DNA: TGTGCCAGCTCGCGACCCGGGACTCCTTACCGGAATGAGCAGTTCTTC.